These T cell receptor beta chains were read from a single sample in a study of blood T cell repertoires in COVID-19. Generated by immunoSEQ multiplex PCR, the TCRdb table keeps only in-frame clones and is missing some. This sample has 250,000 or so clones, with 91% found just once. The sequenced sample was PBMCs or T cells enriched from blood (not recorded which). Receptors originate from a human donor in a cohort exposed to, infected with or recovered from COVID-19 (not recorded which). The donor label of this sample is uncertain. Both conserved end residues are part of each CDR3. Each record gives: D gene, clone size, J gene, V gene, CDR3 protein, CDR3 DNA. D genes are given only for firm matches. Some rows mark clone size as missing; the rest say once, few, many or name a class of expanded clone.

>TRBD2|.|TRBJ2-5|TRBV9
CASSVGTGGLETQYF
TGTGCCAGCAGCGTAGGAACGGGGGGGCTGGAGACCCAGTACTTC
>TRBD1|.|TRBJ1-5|TRBV18
CASSKTGGRGNQPQHF
TGTGCCAGCTCAAAGACAGGGGGCAGGGGCAATCAGCCCCAGCATTTT
>TRBD1|.|TRBJ1-3|TRBV15
CATSRWTGHGTGNTIYF
TGTGCCACCAGCAGGTGGACAGGGCACGGCACTGGAAACACCATATATTTT
>.|.|TRBJ1-1|TRBV3-1/TRBV3-2
CASSQDIRVTEAFF
TGTGCCAGCAGCCAAGATATCAGGGTTACTGAAGCTTTCTTT
>.|.|TRBJ1-4|TRBV4-1
CASSQLWDKGEKLFF
TGCGCCAGCAGCCAACTTTGGGACAAGGGTGAAAAACTGTTTTTT
>.|once|TRBJ1-6|TRBV2
CASSEIVDSPLHF
TGTGCCAGCAGTGAAATCGTAGATTCACCCCTCCACTTT
>.|once|TRBJ1-5|TRBV9
CASSVGGGNQPQHF
TGTGCCAGCAGCGTAGGTGGGGGGAATCAGCCCCAGCATTTT
>TRBD1|.|TRBJ1-1|TRBV4-3
CASSYGDRGDTEAFF
TGCGCCAGCAGCTATGGGGACAGGGGCGACACTGAAGCTTTCTTT
>TRBD2|.|TRBJ2-3|TRBV30
CAWSLARGAVDTQYF
TGTGCCTGGAGTTTGGCGCGGGGGGCTGTAGATACGCAGTATTTT
>TRBD1|.|TRBJ1-2|TRBV2
CASRSGTGFGGYTF
TGTGCCAGCAGGTCCGGGACAGGGTTTGGTGGCTACACCTTC
>.|.|TRBJ2-5|TRBV6-1
CASSEEAGAVETQYF
TGTGCCAGCAGTGAAGAAGCAGGGGCGGTGGAGACCCAGTACTTC
>.|few|TRBJ1-6|TRBV5-4
CASSLDSSNSPLHF
TGTGCCAGCAGCTTGGACAGCAGCAATTCACCCCTCCACTTT
>.|few|TRBJ1-1|TRBV5-4
CATRLAMGRYTEAFF
TGTGCCACTAGGCTTGCTATGGGTCGGTACACTGAAGCTTTCTTT
>.|.|TRBJ1-3|TRBV6-5
CASAGGDGNTIYF
TGTGCCAGCGCAGGCGGGGATGGAAACACCATATATTTT
>.|.|TRBJ1-1|TRBV5-1
CASTRNRGTTEAFF
TGCGCCAGCACAAGGAACCGGGGGACCACTGAAGCTTTCTTT
>TRBD1|.|TRBJ1-2|TRBV24-1
CATSVLTGTHGYTF
TGTGCCACCAGTGTTCTGACAGGGACCCATGGCTACACCTTC
>TRBD1|.|TRBJ1-2|TRBV19
CASSAHGTATF
TGTGCCAGTAGTGCCCATGGGACAGCCACCTTC
>TRBD1|.|TRBJ2-3|TRBV19
CASSIAPGTGPDTQYF
TGTGCCAGTAGTATAGCCCCCGGGACAGGGCCAGATACGCAGTATTTT
>.|.|TRBJ1-5|TRBV6-2/TRBV6-3
CASSYSSGGQPQHF
TGTGCCAGCAGTTACAGTTCCGGAGGGCAGCCCCAGCATTTT
>.|.|TRBJ2-2|TRBV2
CASSQNGHSNTGELFF
TGTGCCAGCAGTCAGAACGGACACTCGAACACCGGGGAGCTGTTTTTT
>.|.|TRBJ1-1|TRBV19
CASSMSLPPEAFF
TGTGCCAGTAGTATGAGCCTTCCCCCTGAAGCTTTCTTT
>.|.|TRBJ1-1|TRBV6-5
CASSLQGNTEAFF
TGTGCCAGCAGTCTCCAGGGGAACACTGAAGCTTTCTTT
>.|.|TRBJ2-2|TRBV10-1
CASSDYWTGELFF
TGCGCCAGCAGTGACTATTGGACAGGGGAGCTGTTTTTT